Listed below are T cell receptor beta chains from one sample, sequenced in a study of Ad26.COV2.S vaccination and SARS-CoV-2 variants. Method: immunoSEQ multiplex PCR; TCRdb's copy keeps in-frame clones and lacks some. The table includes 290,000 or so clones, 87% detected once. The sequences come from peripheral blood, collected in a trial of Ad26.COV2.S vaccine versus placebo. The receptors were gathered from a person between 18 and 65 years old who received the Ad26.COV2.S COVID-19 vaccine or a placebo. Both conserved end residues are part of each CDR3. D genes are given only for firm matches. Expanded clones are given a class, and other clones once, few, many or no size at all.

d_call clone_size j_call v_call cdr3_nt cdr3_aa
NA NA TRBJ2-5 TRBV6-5 TGTGCCAGCAGTTTTAGTGGGGCCCTCCAAGAGACCCAGTACTTC CASSFSGALQETQYF
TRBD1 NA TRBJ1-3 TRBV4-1 TGCGCCAGCAGCCAAGGGGACAGGGGGTGGTCTGGAAACACCATATATTTT CASSQGDRGWSGNTIYF
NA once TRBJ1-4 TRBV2 TGTGCCAGCAGTACGCAGGGGATTAATGAAAAACTGTTTTTT CASSTQGINEKLFF
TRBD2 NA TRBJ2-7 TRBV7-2 TGTGCCAGCAGCGAGGGGGTACTAGCGGGGTTCCTCGGCCACGAGCAGTACTTC CASSEGVLAGFLGHEQYF
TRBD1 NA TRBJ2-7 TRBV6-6 TGTGCCAGCAGTTACAAGAACAGGGGGCTGGTCGAGCAGTACTTC CASSYKNRGLVEQYF
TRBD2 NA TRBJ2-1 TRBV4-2 TGTGCCAGCAGCTACGGACTAGCGGGAGACAATGAGCAGTTCTTC CASSYGLAGDNEQFF
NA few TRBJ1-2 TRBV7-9 TGTGCCAGCAGCGAAGGCGGCAGGCAAAGTGGCTACACCTTC CASSEGGRQSGYTF
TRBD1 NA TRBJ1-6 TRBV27 TGTGCCAGCAGTTCAGGCAGGGGGAATTCACCCCTCCACTTT CASSSGRGNSPLHF
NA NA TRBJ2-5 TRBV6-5 TGTGCCAGCAGTTACTCTGGGGGGTGGGAGACCCAGTACTTC CASSYSGGWETQYF
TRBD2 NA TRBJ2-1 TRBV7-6 TGTGCCAGCACACAAAATGGACTAGCGGGGAACAATGAGCAGTTCTTC CASTQNGLAGNNEQFF
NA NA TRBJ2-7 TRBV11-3 TGTGCCAGCAGCTTCAGCCGGGGGGAGCAGTACTTC CASSFSRGEQYF
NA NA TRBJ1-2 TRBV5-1 TGCGCCAGCAGGGAGGGCTATGGCTACACCTTC CASREGYGYTF
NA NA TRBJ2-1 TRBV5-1 TGCGCCAGCAGCTTGGGGGTCAGCTCCTACAATGAGCAGTTCTTC CASSLGVSSYNEQFF
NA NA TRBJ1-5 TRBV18 TGTGCCAGCTCACTAGAGCAGGGTTTTCGGAATCAGCCCCAGCATTTT CASSLEQGFRNQPQHF
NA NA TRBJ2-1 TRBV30 TGTGCCTGGGCCGGGACACAGCTCAATGAGCAGTTCTTC CAWAGTQLNEQFF
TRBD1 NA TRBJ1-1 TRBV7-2 TGTGCCAGCAGCTATCAGGGGGCGGGCACTGAAGCTTTCTTT CASSYQGAGTEAFF
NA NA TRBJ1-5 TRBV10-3 TGTGCCATCAGACAGGGTCGGGGCGATCAGCCCCAGCATTTT CAIRQGRGDQPQHF
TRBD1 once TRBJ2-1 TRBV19 TGTGCCAGTAGTTCGACAGGGGACCTTCGAAATGAGCAGTTCTTC CASSSTGDLRNEQFF
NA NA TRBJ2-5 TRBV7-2 TGTGCCAGCGGACAAGTGGAGACCCAGTACTTC CASGQVETQYF
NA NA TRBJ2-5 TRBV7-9 TGTGCCAGCAGCTTTATTAAGCTCCAAGAGACCCAGTACTTC CASSFIKLQETQYF
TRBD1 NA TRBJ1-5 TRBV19 TGTGCCAGCGGCGGGGACAGGGACTATAGCAATCAGCCCCAGCATTTT CASGGDRDYSNQPQHF
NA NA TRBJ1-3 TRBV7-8 TGTGCCAGCGGAGGACGGAGCTCTGGAAACACCATATATTTT CASGGRSSGNTIYF
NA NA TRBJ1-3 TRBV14 TGTGCCAGCAGCCAGCAGAACTATGGAAACACCATATATTTT CASSQQNYGNTIYF
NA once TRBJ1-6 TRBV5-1 TGCGCCAGCAGCTTGATACCCGGGATGGATAATTCACCCCTCCACTTT CASSLIPGMDNSPLHF
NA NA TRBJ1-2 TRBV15 TGTGCCACCAGCTCGGCAGGGCGGCGTAGCTATGGCTACACCTTC CATSSAGRRSYGYTF
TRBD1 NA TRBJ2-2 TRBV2 TGTGCCAGCAGTATAACAGGGGGTCTACCCGGGGAGCTGTTTTTT CASSITGGLPGELFF
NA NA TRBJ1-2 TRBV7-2 TGTGCCAGCAGCTTAGCCCGCGACAGGAACTATGGCTACACCTTC CASSLARDRNYGYTF
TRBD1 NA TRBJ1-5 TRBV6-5 TGTGCCAGCGGGCCGACAGGGAAGAACCAGCATTTT CASGPTGKNQHF
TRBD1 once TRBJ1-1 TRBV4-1 TGCGCCAGCAGCCCCCGGACAGGGGGTAGGACTGAAGCTTTCTTT CASSPRTGGRTEAFF
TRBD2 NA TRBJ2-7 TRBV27 TGTGCCAGCAGGCTAGCGGGAGGTTTCAGAAGCTCCTACGAGCAGTACTTC CASRLAGGFRSSYEQYF
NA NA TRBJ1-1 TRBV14 TGTGCCAGCAGTAATGGCTTGGGACTTATCGGAGCTTTCTTT CASSNGLGLIGAFF
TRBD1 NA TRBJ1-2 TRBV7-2 TGTGCCAGCAGCAAAGGACAGGGGACAAATATTAACTATGGCTACACCTTC CASSKGQGTNINYGYTF
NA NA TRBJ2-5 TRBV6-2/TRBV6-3 TGTGCCAGCAGTTACCCAAGAGAATCCCAGTACTTC CASSYPRESQYF
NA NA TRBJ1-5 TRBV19 TGTGCCAGTAGTGCTCGGGACAGCAATCAGCCCCAGCATTTT CASSARDSNQPQHF
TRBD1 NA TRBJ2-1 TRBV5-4 TGTGCCAGCAGCGGCGGACAGGGGGCGAGGGATGAGCAGTTCTTC CASSGGQGARDEQFF